What follows is one T cell receptor (beta chain) and its context. Its antigen is still unknown. Base qualities are not provided; no much larger clone lies one nucleotide away. The CDR3 runs 15 amino acids, cysteine and phenylalanine included. The CDR3 DNA has 45 bases and is translated from base 1. The germline V gene sets CDR1 to SGHTA and CDR2 to FQGNSA. The trim is 1 base for V and 5 bases for J, with a gap of 11 bases between the germline ends. The data derive from a study of T cell changes during pregnancy in multiple sclerosis (dated by TCRdb to about 2019). As for the study more broadly: The study looked at changes in the T cell repertoire across pregnancy in women with multiple sclerosis.

Receptor libraries were prepared by the immunoSEQ multiplex PCR assay. This is the immuneACCESS table as TCRdb keeps it, with only in-frame sequences that have V and J called. A part of the clones is gone; compared with another copy, unresolved V genes explain less than half, and the rest is unexplained. Here the sample has about 110,000 clones; roughly 92% occur a single time. About 3.5% of the sample is taken by the ten largest. Here the sequenced sample was peripheral blood, taken after pregnancy. This chain joins TRBV7-2 to TRBJ2-2; a tentative D match to TRBD1 spans 8 bases. The sequence came from a female donor with multiple sclerosis, enrolled in a pregnancy study. The CDR3 has the sequence CASSLVQGGTGELFF. The sequenced DNA: TGTGCCAGCAGCTTAGTACAGGGGGGGACCGGGGAGCTGTTTTTT.